Listed here are 9 T cell receptor beta chains from one sample, sequenced in a study of blood T cell repertoires in COVID-19. TCRdb keeps only in-frame clones here, not all; method: immunoSEQ multiplex PCR. The sample carries 300,000 to 350,000 clones, around 90% recorded once. Material for sequencing was peripheral blood. These receptor sequences come from a woman aged 25 to 39 with COVID-19, enrolled during active disease.

V gene TRBV5-5 combines with J gene TRBJ1-1, with D unclear. The CDR3 runs 15 residues. V lost 1 base and J 1 base, leaving 11 bases between the germline ends. The germline gives CDR1 SGHKS, CDR2 YYEKEE (reference sequence). The CDR3 loop is CASSLLRGKNTEAFF. The DNA of the CDR3 is TGTGCCAGCAGCTTGCTACGGGGTAAGAACACTGAAGCTTTCTTT.

This CDR3 is CAIREEGSYEQYF. The CDR3 region has the DNA TGTGCCATCAGGGAGGAGGGCTCCTACGAGCAGTACTTC. This chain connects TRBV10-3 to TRBJ2-7; D is possibly TRBD2 (6 bases). CDR3 length equals 13 residues. Germline V lookup: CDR1 ENHRY, CDR2 SYGVKD. With 6 bases removed from V and 0 bases from J, the gap between germline ends came to 9 bases.

J is TRBJ2-3 and V is TRBV6-2 or TRBV6-3; D is possibly TRBD2 (6 bases). Trimming took off 6 bases at V and 14 bases at J, with 18 bases between the two ends. The CDR3 has 12 residues. Germline CDR1 reads MNHEY; CDR2 reads SVGEGT. The DNA for the CDR3 is TGTGCCAGCAGCCTCCCGGGACTCCGCGGGTATTTT. As protein: CASSLPGLRGYF.

This clone was detected only once. The chain's CDR3 is CASTARGDTEAFF. The CDR3 DNA reads TGTGCCAGCACCGCACGGGGGGACACTGAAGCTTTCTTT. The chain uses TRBV11-1 and TRBJ1-1, with D maybe TRBD1 (5 bases). Trimming removed 7 bases from V and 3 bases from J, with 12 bases in between. CDR1 is SGHAT, CDR2 FQDESV, per germline (reference sequence). CDR3 length: 13 residues.

The genes are TRBV7-9 and TRBJ1-4; D gene unclear. Germline CDR1 reads SEHNR; CDR2 reads FQNEAQ (reference sequence). This CDR3 has 15 residues. The V end lost 8 bases, the J end lost 5 bases, and 18 bases lay between the germline ends. CDR3 DNA: TGTGCCAGCGGTCCGTCGGTGACACAAAATGAAAAACTGTTTTTT. Translated: CASGPSVTQNEKLFF.

The V call is TRBV19, the J call TRBJ1-5; 7 nucleotides align to TRBD1. This CDR3 has 17 residues. The germline gives CDR1 LNHDA, CDR2 SQIVND (reference sequence). With 5 bases clipped from V and 3 bases from J, the junction kept 13 bases outside the gene matches. In nucleotides, the CDR3 is TGTGCCAGTAGTGTTATGTTCCGACAGGGATACAATCAGCCCCAGCATTTT. Protein: CASSVMFRQGYNQPQHF. The variable domain in full, with the rest retrieved from reference TRBV19 and TRBJ1-5, is DGGITQSPKYLFRKEGQNVTLSCEQNLNHDAMYWYRQDPGQGLRLIYYSQIVNDFQKGDIAEGYSVSREKKESFPLTVTSAQKNPTAFYLCASSVMFRQGYNQPQHFGDGTRLSIL.

V usage is TRBV27 and J usage is TRBJ1-1; D remains ambiguous. V was shortened by 5 bases and J by 3 bases, with 10 bases between the two germline ends. CDR3 length equals 13 residues. CDR1 MNHEY and CDR2 SMNVEV come from the germline V gene (reference sequence). CDR3 nucleotides: TGTGCCAGCAGTCCCACTAAGTACACTGAAGCTTTCTTT. This codes for CASSPTKYTEAFF.

This clone is a singleton in its sample. CDR3 residues: CASSFGQGYSEGGYTF. The CDR3 DNA reads as TGTGCCAGCAGCTTTGGGCAAGGATACAGTGAGGGTGGCTACACCTTC. The rearrangement links TRBV11-2 to TRBJ1-2; no reliable D call. V was cut by 3 bases and J by 7 bases, with 21 bases left in between. Germline V gene lookup returns CDR1 SGHAT and CDR2 FQNNGV. The length of the CDR3 is 16 residues.

The gene calls are TRBV19 and TRBJ2-7; 7 bases agree with TRBD1. Germline CDR1 and CDR2: LNHDA and SQIVND (reference sequence). V lost 3 bases, J lost 0 bases, and 8 bases stayed unmatched. This CDR3 spans 16 amino acids. CDR3 loop: CASSMGRTGSSYEQYF. In DNA form, the CDR3 reads TGTGCCAGTAGTATGGGGCGGACAGGCTCCTCCTACGAGCAGTACTTC.